Below are 16 T cell receptor beta chains sequenced from a single sample in a study of blood T cell repertoires in COVID-19. The repertoire was sequenced with immunoSEQ multiplex PCR; TCRdb's copy has only in-frame clones and lacks some. This table holds some 380,000 clones, roughly 77% found once. Material: peripheral blood. Receptor source: a human donor with acute or convalescent COVID-19. The donor label of this sample is uncertain.

This clone was seen ten or more times. This chain uses TRBV18 with TRBJ1-4; 9 bases line up with TRBD1. V trimming: 4 bases; J trimming: 8 bases; junction bases outside the gene matches: 5. There are 14 residues in the CDR3. In germline, CDR1 is KGHSH, CDR2 LQKENI. CDR3 nucleotide sequence: TGTGCCAGCTCACTACAGGGGGCTTACGAAAAACTGTTTTTT. Its protein product is CASSLQGAYEKLFF.

This clone was observed a few times. The chain joins TRBV27 to TRBJ2-7; 7 bases align to TRBD1. The CDR3 contains 16 residues. The junction had 13 bases not matched to a gene; V was cut back by 3 bases and J by 5 bases. Germline values: CDR1 MNHEY, CDR2 SMNVEV (reference sequence). DNA of the CDR3: TGTGCCAGCAGTTTCGAAAGGACAGGAGTTTCCCACGAGCAGTACTTC. Its translation: CASSFERTGVSHEQYF.

This sequence joins TRBV6-6 and TRBJ1-1; 10 bases fit TRBD1. Germline CDR1 reads MNHNY; CDR2 reads SVGAGI (reference sequence). This CDR3 region has 14 residues. V lost 6 bases, J lost 4 bases, and 5 bases stayed unmatched. The CDR3 spells CASRWGQGITEAFF. The CDR3 coding sequence is TGTGCCAGCAGATGGGGACAGGGGATCACTGAAGCTTTCTTT.

The gene calls are TRBV6-5 and TRBJ2-1, with D possibly TRBD2 on 6 matching bases. V gave up 2 bases and J gave up 3 bases, with 11 bases separating them. The length of the CDR3 is 15 residues. Germline lookup yields CDR1 MNHEY and CDR2 SVGAGI. CDR3 residues: CASSYQRGGYNEQFF. CDR3 in DNA: TGTGCCAGCAGTTACCAAAGGGGAGGCTACAATGAGCAGTTCTTC.

As for this clone: Other nucleotide sequences in the sample specify the same CDR3. V gene TRBV6-5 combines with J gene TRBJ1-5, with D unresolved. The CDR3 is 13 amino acids. The V gene's germline CDR1 is MNHEY and CDR2 SVGAGI. The V end lost 3 bases, the J end lost 4 bases, and 7 bases lay between the germline ends. This CDR3 reads CASSYRGNQPQHF. CDR3 sequence (DNA): TGTGCCAGCAGTTATCGGGGAAATCAGCCCCAGCATTTT.

V and J are TRBV5-6 and TRBJ1-2; D is possibly TRBD1 (5 bases). The CDR3 sequence is 15 residues long. Germline V gene lookup returns CDR1 SGHDT and CDR2 YYEEEE. The V and J ends lost 0 bases and 3 bases respectively, with 12 bases between them. CDR3 residues: CASSLVGRGHYGYTF. The CDR3 nucleotides read TGTGCCAGCAGCTTGGTGGGGCGGGGTCACTATGGCTACACCTTC.

The chain has TRBV19 and TRBJ2-4; 9 bases are shared with TRBD1. This CDR3 has 15 amino acids. V lost 5 bases, J lost 8 bases, and 10 bases stayed unmatched. Per germline, CDR1 LNHDA and CDR2 SQIVND (reference sequence). CDR3 in DNA: TGTGCCAGTAGTCGGTCGACAGGGGGGAAGGACATTCAGTACTTC. It translates to CASSRSTGGKDIQYF.

V gene TRBV28 combines with J gene TRBJ2-5, with 7 bases aligning to TRBD1. V lost 5 bases to trimming and J lost 6 bases; unmatched junction nucleotides: 12. The germline V gene encodes CDR1 MDHEN and CDR2 SYDVKM. The CDR3 runs 15 residues. The CDR3 reads CASSLRGLGEKTQYF. The CDR3 DNA is TGTGCCAGCAGTCTGAGGGGGCTCGGGGAAAAGACCCAGTACTTC.

V is TRBV2 and J is TRBJ2-7; maybe TRBD2 (5 bases). V lost 9 bases and J 4 bases, leaving 22 bases between the germline ends. The CDR3 consists of 15 residues. Germline CDR1 reads SNHLY; CDR2 reads FYNNEI. The chain's CDR3 is CASTLDAWPAYEQYF. CDR3 coding DNA: TGTGCCAGTACACTAGACGCGTGGCCTGCGTACGAGCAGTACTTC. Drawing the rest from reference TRBV2 and TRBJ2-7, the complete variable domain is EPEVTQTPSHQVTQMGQEVILRCVPISNHLYFYWYRQILGQKVEFLVSFYNNEISEKSEIFDDQFSVERPDGSNFTLKIRSTKLEDSAMYFCASTLDAWPAYEQYFGPGTRLTVT.

The genes are TRBV24-1 and TRBJ1-1; D gene unclear. The CDR3 spans 12 residues. V dropped 3 bases and J dropped 6 bases, with 7 bases sitting between them. Germline-derived CDR1 and CDR2 are KGHDR and SFDVKD. The chain's CDR3 is CATSDRSAEAFF. In DNA, the CDR3 is TGTGCCACCAGTGATCGTAGCGCTGAAGCTTTCTTT.

This clone was picked up a small number of times. This chain joins TRBV5-1 and TRBJ2-7; 7 nucleotides line up with TRBD1. Germline V lookup: CDR1 SGHRS, CDR2 YFSETQ. The CDR3 has 14 residues. The J segment lost 2 bases and the V segment lost 4 bases, leaving 6 bases of the junction unmatched. CDR3 DNA sequence: TGCGCCAGCAGCCGTCTGAGGGGGCCCTACGAGCAGTACTTC. It translates to CASSRLRGPYEQYF.

CDR3 nucleotide sequence: TGTGCCAGCAGTGCCCTAAGAGGACAGGGCGTCGGCGGCTACACCTTC. Protein product: CASSALRGQGVGGYTF. The rearrangement links TRBV6-1 to TRBJ1-2; TRBD1 matches at 8 bases. Germline loops: CDR1 MNHNS, CDR2 SASEGT. The CDR3 extends over 16 amino acids. Trimming took 4 bases from V and 8 from J; bases not matched to a gene: 15.

The V gene is TRBV5-1, the J gene TRBJ1-4, with 9 positions matching TRBD1. The CDR3 length is 17 residues. CDR1 and CDR2 from the germline V gene are SGHRS and YFSETQ. V shed 4 bases, J shed 8 bases, and the junction held 15 bases outside the gene matches. The CDR3 loop reads CASSPGQGIESREKLFF. CDR3 coding DNA: TGCGCCAGCAGCCCCGGACAGGGGATCGAGTCTCGGGAAAAACTGTTTTTT.

The chain has TRBV14 and TRBJ2-1; 7 bases are a match to TRBD2. The CDR3 length is 19 residues. Germline CDR1 SGHDN, CDR2 FVKESK. The trim removed 2 bases at V and 5 bases at J, leaving 18 bases unmatched. The CDR3 spells CASSQRSRLAGQADNEQFF. The CDR3 DNA reads TGTGCCAGCAGCCAACGGTCCAGACTAGCCGGCCAGGCCGACAATGAGCAGTTCTTC. Complete variable domain (other parts from reference TRBV14 and TRBJ2-1): EAGVTQFPSHSVIEKGQTVTLRCDPISGHDNLYWYRRVMGKEIKFLLHFVKESKQDESGMPNNRFLAERTGGTYSTLKVQPAELEDSGVYFCASSQRSRLAGQADNEQFFGPGTRLTVL.

The chain uses TRBV2 and TRBJ2-7, with 7 bases identical to TRBD2. The CDR3 spans 14 residues. Germline CDR1 and CDR2: SNHLY and FYNNEI. V lost 5 bases to trimming and J lost 4 bases; unmatched junction nucleotides: 8. The CDR3 DNA is TGTGCCAGCAGTTTGGGCGGGAGTAAGTACGAGCAGTACTTC. Residues: CASSLGGSKYEQYF.

V gene TRBV6-5 combines with J gene TRBJ1-2; TRBD1 agrees at 7 bases. Trimming at V came to 6 bases and at J to 4 bases, leaving 11 bases not matched to a gene. The CDR3 consists of 15 residues. CDR1 and CDR2 from the germline V gene are MNHEY and SVGAGI. The CDR3 sequence is CASSPIGQDLYGYTF. The CDR3 DNA sequence: TGTGCCAGCAGCCCAATTGGACAGGACCTCTATGGCTACACCTTC.